The text below deals with one T cell receptor (beta chain). The sample originates from a study of OX40 agonist ivuxolimab in advanced cancers. The CDR3 spans 11 residues. V was cut by 9 bases and J by 7 bases, with 10 bases left in between. Germline V gene sequence: CDR1 MNHNS, CDR2 SASEGT. People who had autoimmune disease history or systemic immunosuppression were excluded. The method was immunoSEQ multiplex PCR; TCRdb's version includes in-frame clones alone and lacks a portion of them. The data contain about 80,000 clones, roughly nine tenths of them singletons. The rearrangement uses TRBV6-1 and TRBJ2-1, with D possibly TRBD1 on 5 matching bases. This receptor was identified in an adult with an advanced solid tumor such as melanoma, head and neck, liver or kidney cancer. The sample consisted of CD4+ or CD8+ T cells sorted from blood, taken in a trial of the OX40 agonist ivuxolimab. Here the CDR3 DNA reads TGTGCCAGTATTAGGGGTAATGAGCAGTTCTTC. Its protein product is CASIRGNEQFF.